This is a list of T cell receptor beta chains from one sample in a study of beta chain features in type 1 diabetes. Produced via immunoSEQ multiplex PCR; TCRdb's table is partial and in-frame only. The sample includes over 120,000 clones, nearly 9.5% seen only once; the top ten take around 0.7%. The sequenced sample consisted of central memory CD4+ T cells from blood. The receptor set was obtained from a man aged 18 to 29 in good health. CDR3s include the opening cysteine and the closing phenylalanine or tryptophan. The D gene is left open where the match is weak. The listing skips clone size in some rows; elsewhere it reads once, few, many or a size class.

clone_size	v_call	d_call	j_call	cdr3_nt	cdr3_aa
few	TRBV5-4	TRBD1	TRBJ2-1	TGTGCCAGCAGCTTGACAGGGGATAGCTACAATGAGCAGTTCTTC	CASSLTGDSYNEQFF
NA	TRBV4-1	TRBD1	TRBJ2-5	TGCGCCAGCAGCCAAGGGGACAGGGAGGGAGAGACCCAGTACTTC	CASSQGDREGETQYF
NA	TRBV27	NA	TRBJ1-5	TGTGCCAGCAGTTTCGAGGGTGGAGGTCAGCCCCAGCATTTT	CASSFEGGGQPQHF
NA	TRBV2	NA	TRBJ2-3	TGTGCCAGCAGTGAAGGACAGGTTTCTAGCACAGATACGCAGTATTTT	CASSEGQVSSTDTQYF
NA	TRBV6-1	NA	TRBJ2-3	TGTGCCAGCAGTGTCACTCTTGGCAGGGATACGCAGTATTTT	CASSVTLGRDTQYF
few	TRBV6-5	NA	TRBJ1-1	TGTGCCAGCAGTCCCCCCCCGGGTATGCCCGCTGAAGCTTTCTTT	CASSPPPGMPAEAFF
NA	TRBV7-9	TRBD1	TRBJ2-5	TGTGCCAGCATCATGTCCGGGACAGTTCAAGAGACCCAGTACTTC	CASIMSGTVQETQYF
NA	TRBV7-8	NA	TRBJ2-5	TGTGCCAGCAGCTTATCCATGATGGGGGCGAGTACGGAGACCCAGTACTTC	CASSLSMMGASTETQYF
NA	TRBV7-2	NA	TRBJ2-1	TGTGCCAGCAGCTTAACAGGCCAGGACAATGAGCAGTTCTTC	CASSLTGQDNEQFF
NA	TRBV15	NA	TRBJ1-5	TGTGCCACCAGCAGGGACTCTCTTAGCAATCAGCCCCAGCATTTT	CATSRDSLSNQPQHF
NA	TRBV11-2	NA	TRBJ2-3	TGTGCCAGCAGCCTCAGTCTAATGGGAGGTACGCAGTATTTT	CASSLSLMGGTQYF
NA	TRBV11-3	TRBD2	TRBJ2-3	TGTGCCAGCAGCCTGGGACTAGCGGGGGCCATAGATACGCAGTATTTT	CASSLGLAGAIDTQYF
few	TRBV7-2	NA	TRBJ2-1	TGTGCCAGCACCGTTACTAGTGATCGCAATGAGCAGTTCTTC	CASTVTSDRNEQFF
many	TRBV7-9	TRBD2	TRBJ2-5	TGTGCCAGCAGTAGCGGGGGGACGGAGACCCAGTACTTC	CASSSGGTETQYF
few	TRBV6-5	NA	TRBJ2-5	TGTGCCAGCGCGACAGTCCAAGAGACCCAGTACTTC	CASATVQETQYF
NA	TRBV19	TRBD1	TRBJ2-2	TGTGCCAGTAGTCCGGACAGGGGAAGGGAGCTGTTTTTT	CASSPDRGRELFF
NA	TRBV30	NA	TRBJ2-5	TGTGCCTGGGGCACGGGACACCTTGATGAGACCCAGTACTTC	CAWGTGHLDETQYF
NA	TRBV9	NA	TRBJ2-7	TGTGCCAGCAGCTCAATGGACAGAATAGACTCCTACGAGCAGTACTTC	CASSSMDRIDSYEQYF
NA	TRBV5-1	TRBD1	TRBJ2-1	TGCGCCAGCAGCTCCCCGACAGGGCGTGGCAATGAGCAGTTCTTC	CASSSPTGRGNEQFF
few	TRBV7-2	NA	TRBJ1-1	TGTGCCAGCAGCCCCCATTTTTTAGCTTTCTTT	CASSPHFLAFF
few	TRBV6-1	NA	TRBJ1-1	TGTGCCAGCCCAGGGTCAATCTCTGAAGCTTTCTTT	CASPGSISEAFF
few	TRBV25-1	TRBD2	TRBJ2-2	TGTGCCAGCAGTGCACTAGCGGGGGATCCCGCGAACACCGGGGAGCTGTTTTTT	CASSALAGDPANTGELFF
few	TRBV27	TRBD1	TRBJ1-4	TGTGCCAGCACTCGACAGGGAGGTGAAAAACTGTTTTTT	CASTRQGGEKLFF
NA	TRBV11-2	NA	TRBJ1-6	TGTGCCAGCAGCTCTTATTCACCCCTCCACTTT	CASSSYSPLHF
few	TRBV6-5	TRBD1	TRBJ1-2	TGTGCCAGCAACACCAGGGGGCGGATCGGTTATGGCTACACCTTC	CASNTRGRIGYGYTF
NA	TRBV10-1	TRBD2	TRBJ2-1	TGCGCCAGCAGACTAGCGGGGGGGCCCTACAATGAGCAGTTCTTC	CASRLAGGPYNEQFF
NA	TRBV6-6	NA	TRBJ1-2	TGTGCCGTTGGACAGATTAGCTATGGCTACACCTTC	CAVGQISYGYTF
many	TRBV7-2	NA	TRBJ2-1	TGTGCCAGCAGCCCAGCCCGGGGAAGCAACAATGAGCAGTTCTTC	CASSPARGSNNEQFF